This entry is about one TCR beta chain. What antigen it recognizes has not been identified. No base qualities exist here, and no much larger clone lies one base off it. These data belong to a study of cytomegalovirus exposure and HLA in healthy donors (TCRdb year 2017). Some background on the complete study: An earlier analysis of about 560 of the donors reported 276 Gb of sequence data and around 120 million unique TCR beta sequences obtained from roughly 170 million T cells. An early release covering approximately 600 HLA-typed donors comprised about 290 gigabases of sequencing data and around 86 million unique TCR sequences. Among the roughly 400 genotyped donors, 81% belonged to the genetic ancestry cluster associated with self-reported Caucasian donors. The study aimed to test whether signatures of past pathogen exposure could be identified by cataloging public T cell receptors. The study used immunosequencing to profile the T cell repertoires of 600 to 850 subjects and linked those repertoires to cytomegalovirus serostatus. Along with the approximately 700-subject first cohort, a separate validation cohort of over 90 different subjects was used. High-throughput TCR immunosequencing, statistical association of individual TCRs with disease status, and machine learning were combined to predict cytomegalovirus infection status. A later analysis re-analyzed previously published TCR beta repertoires from 660 or so donors and added high-resolution HLA genotyping to study TCR occurrence patterns. Rather than using new phenotypic data, the later analysis identified candidate immune exposures from TCR beta sequences and from how often those sequences occurred across donors. In an earlier analysis of roughly 580 of the donors, high-throughput TCR beta sequencing was used to judge whether each TCR beta V gene segment behaved as functional or pseudogenic. Donor age, sex, ethnicity and CMV serostatus were collected together with the repertoire data. In a later genetic analysis, genome-wide SNP genotypes for about 65% of the roughly 700 donors were used, and that subset was treated as a discovery cohort. Every repertoire in the discovery cohort had been generated on one and the same sequencing platform. Both class I and class II loci were covered by HLA typing, at four-digit resolution. The number of typed donors differed by locus: about 629-630 for A, B, C, DRB1 and DQB1; some 540 for DQA1; over 600 for DPA1; and roughly 450 for DPB1. Four or five DR-DQ haplotypes were treated as single units for association and clustering because of strong linkage in the cohort. Among about 360 genotyped donors of the cohort, an average of 235,054 unique TCR beta nucleotide sequences were sequenced per donor, around a sixth of them non-productive.

The investigation overall reported the following: A later analysis found that TCR association rates varied across HLA loci, with DRB1 alleles showing the most associated TCRs and HLA-C alleles the fewest. Most TCR sequences were seen in very few donors, while some public TCRs were found in many individuals. Compared with equally common non-associated chains, HLA-associated TCR beta chains in a later analysis were more clonally expanded and had lower generation probabilities. In an earlier analysis of approximately 590 of the donors, most TCR beta V segments appeared in productive rearrangements about 90% or about 30% of the time, broadly matching IMGT annotations. The study listed 164 TCR beta chains as associated with cytomegalovirus. Some IMGT-functional V segments, including TRBV6-2 and TRBV6-3, could not be distinguished by the 87-base-pair reads and were therefore excluded. Sequencing depth was assumed to be roughly uniform across donors in the presence/absence analyses, though that assumption may not hold. This cohort had only TCR beta chains sequenced, and the lack of alpha or paired-chain data limited which features could be detected. It was suggested by the authors that the approach could potentially be generalized to other disease states and immunological phenotypes. Most CMV-associated TCR beta chains appeared to be HLA-restricted in a later analysis, and the HLA associations seemed to be driven largely by CMV exposure. A later genetic analysis associated a missense DCLRE1C variant with V-gene and J-gene trimming of TCR beta chains, and an independent cohort replicated the association. According to a later analysis, parvovirus B19, influenza, CMV and Epstein-Barr virus appeared linked to several top co-occurrence clusters. The sequencing pipeline was judged likely to have produced a cluster of highly shared sequence variants as a technical artifact. A further reported finding was that TCR beta sequences accurately predicted the HLA-A and HLA-B alleles for most subjects in the first cohort. The only immune exposure information available for the cohort was CMV serostatus. The classifier was reported to diagnose cytomegalovirus status with high specificity and sensitivity in both the original and validation cohorts. A few of the identified cytomegalovirus-associated TCR beta chains were confirmed in vitro to be specific for cytomegalovirus antigens. Assigning TCR associations to individual alleles was difficult when HLA alleles, especially DR and DQ, strongly co-occurred. Over 15 rarely observed V segments, including chromosome 9 orphons, were excluded from the earlier analysis of several hundred of the donors because counts were too low. Linkage disequilibrium might explain the correlated functional status among segregating V segments, but an unknown experimental factor could not be ruled out. Specific HLA alleles were associated with 15,000 to 20,000 TCR beta sequences at a false discovery rate of 0.05 in a later analysis. Because HLA typing was missing for some donors at each locus, association tests included only the typed subset. According to a later genetic analysis, donors in an Asian-associated ancestry cluster had fewer N-insertions in productive TCRs than the approximately 670-donor mean.

The cohort consisted of more than 650 healthy bone marrow donors. All cohort members were sampled while nominally healthy, although unrecorded immune exposures were likely present. The donor was CMV seropositive and was included in the group of 290 or so seropositive cohort members. A peripheral blood sample was provided by each donor, and peripheral blood mononuclear cells were used for TCR beta sequencing. The Qiagen DNeasy Blood Extraction Kit was used to extract genomic DNA from the blood cell samples. Libraries were constructed by the immunoSEQ multiplex PCR assay. A mixture of 60 forward primers for TCR Vbeta segments and 13 reverse primers for TCR Jbeta segments was used in the multiplex PCR. A multiplex PCR assay on genomic DNA amplified the CDR3 region of rearranged TCR beta genes. The Illumina HiSeq System was used to sequence the amplified TCR beta libraries as 87-base-pair reads. Concerning the study's data processing: In a later analysis, around 80 million unique TCR beta chains were counted across the 666 repertoires, and roughly 11 million of these chains were shared by at least two donors. Raw reads were error-corrected and collapsed into unique sequences with a nearest-neighbor algorithm that merged closely related sequences to remove PCR and sequencing errors. V, D and J gene segments were assigned by aligning CDR3 sequences to IMGT reference sequences. Each retained sequence needed at least a six-nucleotide match to both a V gene segment and a J gene segment. A rearrangement counted as productive if the CDR3 had no stop codons and remained in frame with V and J, and every other rearrangement counted as non-productive. CDR3 was defined by IMGT convention, running from the second conserved V-encoded cysteine to the conserved J-encoded phenylalanine. Sequences without an unambiguous match to a single V gene segment were excluded from the earlier analysis of several hundred of the donors. An earlier analysis of about 590 of the donors classified V segments as functional when productive rearrangements were above 56.7% and as segregating when the standard deviation between donors was above 5%. A statistical classification framework was built to diagnose cytomegalovirus status from the catalog of TCR beta chain sequences. V and J gene assignment, in a later analysis, came from comparing TCR nucleotide sequences with IMGT/GENE-DB human TR gene sequences. A later analysis assigned CDR3 sequences and most-parsimonious VDJ recombination scenarios with the TCRdist pipeline. In a later analysis, each TCR beta chain was defined by its CDR3 amino acid sequence together with its V-gene family, and reads without a unique V-gene family were excluded. To address suspected cross-contamination and a sequencing artifact, a later analysis removed roughly 640 highly shared, low-generation-probability nucleotide sequences. A later analysis calculated a clonal expansion index for each public chain from normalized within-repertoire ranks of inferred template counts. In a later analysis, generation probabilities were computed using a VDJ recombination model fitted to out-of-frame rearrangements, and the results were checked against IGoR. Hypergeometric tests were used in a later analysis to score TCR-TCR, TCR-HLA and TCR-CMV co-occurrence, with a repertoire-size bias correction applied to the TCR pairs. In a later analysis, false discovery rates were estimated by permuting HLA or CMV assignments 20 times. In a later analysis, co-occurring TCRs were grouped using DBSCAN, with TCRdist sequence similarity added in when clustering inside HLA-allele-positive subsets. Repertoires with fewer than 30,000 or more than 120,000 public chains, plus five repertoires with anomalous nucleotide sharing, were excluded from co-occurrence clustering. The source is immuneACCESS, and TCRdb retained only in-frame sequences with V and J called. Part of the clones is not carried over; for the studies checked, unresolved V genes explain less than half of this, and the remainder is unexplained. Clone size and V and J calls were adopted from that table, with D and trimming inferred from the DNA. The sample has 50,000 to 75,000 clones on record, about 81% of them singletons. 6.8% of the sample belongs to the ten largest clones.

The germline V gene encodes CDR1 SGHAT and CDR2 FQNNGV. From cysteine to phenylalanine, the CDR3 is 14 amino acids long. The kept DNA is CDR3 alone, 42 bases in frame from the first base. Trimming removed 2 bases from V and 8 bases from J, leaving 13 bases between the germline ends. The V gene is TRBV11-2 and the J gene is TRBJ2-1; D gene: possibly TRBD2, on 5 matching bases. The source of this sequence is a man aged 25 to 40 in good health and CMV-seropositive. What was sequenced was PBMCs. The sequenced DNA: TGTGCCAGCAGCTTAAAGCAGACGGGGTATGAGCAGTTCTTC. The translation is CASSLKQTGYEQFF.